The rows below give T cell receptor beta chains drawn from one sample of a study of graft-versus-host responses after intestinal transplantation. Clones were read by immunoSEQ multiplex PCR, and TCRdb kept only the in-frame ones, dropping some. The repertoire holds some 100,000 clones, around 90% seen once, with over 0.06% in the top ten. These receptors' antigens are unknown. Sequencing used unstimulated CD8+ T cells sorted from spleen or lymph node cells, obtained before transplant. The receptors here all came from a human donor who was the organ donor for an intestinal transplant. The conserved cysteine and the conserved F or W are not part of the CDR3 here.

V gene,CDR3 protein
TRBV7-9,ASSFSGSGELF
TRBV14,AGSQVGSSYEQY
TRBV7-9,ASRPGGTTEAF
TRBV9,ASSVGDSQSYEQY
TRBV5-1,ASSFSPDHYLLLYGYT
TRBV5-1,ASSTGTGDNSPLH
TRBV6-1,ASSGGTSGQPQH
TRBV7-2,ASNYRISGGTDTQY
TRBV6-1,ASSAGSLAGKLYNEQF
TRBV6-1,ASSTQQGMNTEAF
TRBV15,ATSTVDSPYEQY
TRBV28,ASSATLGDTQY
TRBV4-1,ASSQGGEKLF
TRBV4-1,ASSQERTFNEQF
TRBV27,ASSLTSADTQY
TRBV7-3,ASSLNLAGGKY
TRBV29-1,SVLYREETQY
TRBV2,ASSEEVGTGLGWDEKLF
TRBV5-4,ASSLSGTAWEQY
TRBV9,ASSAISTDNYGYT
TRBV2,ASSERASGYTDTQY
TRBV5-1,ASSYRDRGSYEQY
TRBV7-3,ASSLLGQGTYNEQF
TRBV7-6,ASSVLTGLNEQF
TRBV4-1,ASSQGQGNEQF
TRBV21-1,ASQASSYNSPLH
TRBV7-9,ASSTDRYNEQF
TRBV5-4,ASSSDRGVSPNYGYT
TRBV7-2,ASSLPRAGSSYEQY
TRBV5-1,ASSWTAYPYEQY
TRBV4-1,ASSRTWGTEAF
TRBV27,ASSHGTGQTQY
TRBV10-3,AISIGLADYNEQF
TRBV9,ASSVSTGGTDTQY
TRBV7-2,ASSFLGGLTDTQY
TRBV4-1,ASSQEGLLAPNEQF
TRBV4-1,ASSQITHRDTRKAF
TRBV10-3,AISEEQGESSPLH
TRBV2,ASFDGRTYNEQF
TRBV5-4,ASSLESSQAKGVQF
TRBV13,ASSGPGQGSYEQY
TRBV23-1,ASSQSSSSSEAYEQY
TRBV28,ASSYNRFHDYEQY
TRBV6-4,ASSASGTSAYNEQF
TRBV7-9,ASRKTGVTSLFTYEQY
TRBV29-1,SDSGTEAF
TRBV5-6,ASSGGTIETQY
TRBV7-3,ASSLSGGAYNEQF
TRBV6-1,ASLGTGGTEAF
TRBV19,ASSPSGQGGYGYT
TRBV15,ATSRIQGTEAF
TRBV30,AWTSVGGLYGYT
TRBV7-2,ASSLTSSNEQF
TRBV27,ASSPGHKAETQY
TRBV28,ATTGTGDYGYT
TRBV13,ASSFRDSSSGTYEQY
TRBV28,ASSLSRVGFGYT
TRBV4-2,ASSQAGEANEQY
TRBV7-9,ASTGLPSYEQY
TRBV11-2,ASSWGTAQETQY